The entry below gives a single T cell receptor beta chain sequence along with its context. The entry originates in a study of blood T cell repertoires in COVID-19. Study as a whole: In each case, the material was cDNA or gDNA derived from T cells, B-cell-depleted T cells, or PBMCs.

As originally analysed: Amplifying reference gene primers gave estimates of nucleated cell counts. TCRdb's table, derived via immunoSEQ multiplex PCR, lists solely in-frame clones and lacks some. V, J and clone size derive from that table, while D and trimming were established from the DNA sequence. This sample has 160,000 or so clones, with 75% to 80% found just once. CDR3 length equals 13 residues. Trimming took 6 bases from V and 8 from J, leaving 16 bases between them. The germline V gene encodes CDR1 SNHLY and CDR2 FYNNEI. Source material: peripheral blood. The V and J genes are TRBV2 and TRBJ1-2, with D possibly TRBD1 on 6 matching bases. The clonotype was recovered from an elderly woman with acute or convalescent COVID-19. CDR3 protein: CASRGQGIGGYTF. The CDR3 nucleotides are TGTGCCAGCAGAGGGCAGGGGATAGGGGGCTACACCTTC.